The text below deals with one T cell receptor (beta chain). Repertoires were generated with immunoSEQ multiplex PCR, while TCRdb's copy carries only in-frame clones and drops some. This repertoire shows about 320,000 clones, about 85% found once; its top ten account for about 2%. These data originate in a study of blood T cell repertoires in COVID-19. Study background: Nucleic acid was either cDNA or gDNA, and it came from T cells, B-cell-depleted T cells, or PBMCs.

The ends lost 5 bases at V and 6 bases at J; junction bases unmatched: 3. The CDR3 loop spans 14 amino acids. Germline V gene data show CDR1 as WNHNN and CDR2 as SYGVQD (reference sequence). The sequenced sample was PBMCs or T cells enriched from blood (not recorded which). This rearrangement joins TRBV10-1 to TRBJ1-4; TRBD1 agrees at 10 bases. The sequence was obtained from a woman younger than 45 who had been exposed to COVID-19. CDR3 sequence: CASSTGTGDEKLFF. The CDR3 nucleotides read TGCGCCAGCAGTACCGGGACAGGGGATGAAAAACTGTTTTTT.